These 22 T cell receptor beta chains came from one sample sequenced in a study of neurological immune-mediated disorders (dated by TCRdb to between 2018 and 2021). Library preparation was by 5' RACE. The sequencing machine was an Illumina HiSeq 2500. TCRdb trimmed the raw reads at Q25, called clones with MiXCR and kept productive beta chains. Under each unique CDR3 protein, matching rows form one entry showing the most common genes and DNA. The sample table shows around 130,000 distinct CDR3 sequences, and approximately 3.2% are seen once. Around 1.2% of the sample comes from the top ten. Input material: PBMCs. Receptors were obtained from a woman aged 25 to 39 with multiple sclerosis.

This clonotype was observed many times. The chain uses TRBV7-9 and TRBJ1-1; D is unresolved. The germline gives CDR1 SEHNR, CDR2 FQNEAQ (reference sequence). CDR3 length equals 14 residues. V lost 2 bases, J lost 6 bases, and 13 bases lay in between. The CDR3 DNA sequence: TGTGCCAGCAGCTTAAGCCGGCCCGGCGCTGAAGCTTTCTTT. It translates to CASSLSRPGAEAFF.

In its sample, this clonotype was seen many times. This chain connects TRBV6-6 to TRBJ2-5, with a tentative D call TRBD2 (6 bases). This CDR3 contains 14 residues. CDR1 and CDR2 (germline): MNHNY, SVGAGI (reference sequence). Deletions cut 0 bases from V and 1 base from J, with 6 bases between. The CDR3 spells CASSYSEGQETQYF. The CDR3 DNA reads as TGTGCCAGCAGTTACTCGGAGGGCCAAGAGACCCAGTACTTC.

In this sample, this clonotype turned up many times. The chain couples TRBV5-6 to TRBJ2-3; D unresolved. This CDR3 is 14 amino acids long. V lost 4 bases, J lost 2 bases, and 11 bases lay in between. In germline, CDR1 is SGHDT, CDR2 YYEEEE. The CDR3 protein is CASSLPEDTDTQYF. DNA for the CDR3: TGTGCCAGCAGCCTCCCAGAGGACACAGATACGCAGTATTTT.

Comments on this clonotype: A much larger clone differs from this one at a single base, so this may be a read error. The V and J genes are TRBV20-1 and TRBJ2-1; TRBD2 is a possible D gene (7 bases). The CDR3 length is 14 residues. CDR1 is DFQATT, CDR2 SNEGSKA, per germline (reference sequence). V shed 7 bases and J shed 5 bases, with 18 bases lying between them. The CDR3 reads CSGWEGGDHNEQFF. The CDR3, as DNA: TGCAGTGGTTGGGAGGGGGGGGACCACAATGAGCAGTTCTTC.

About this clonotype itself: The junction departs from germline at one end; a sequencing error may be responsible. The CDR3 DNA reads TGTGCCAGTAGCTTAGACAACTACGAGCAGTACTTC. Translating it yields CASSLDNYEQYF. The chain joins TRBV7-2 to TRBJ2-7; no firm D call. The CDR3 is 12 residues long. Germline assignment: CDR1 SGHTA and CDR2 FQGNSA.

Many counts were recorded for this clonotype. The chain employs TRBV7-2 and TRBJ2-5, with D unclear. CDR3 length: 15 amino acids. Germline assignment: CDR1 SGHTA and CDR2 FQGNSA. V lost 0 bases and J lost 5, with 13 bases in between. CDR3 sequence (DNA): TGTGCCAGCAGCTTAGCGCAGGCGGAGTGGGAGACCCAGTACTTC. Translated: CASSLAQAEWETQYF. The whole variable domain, remainder taken from reference TRBV7-2 and TRBJ2-5, is GAGVSQSPSNKVTEKGKDVELRCDPISGHTALYWYRQSLGQGLEFLIYFQGNSAPDKSGLPSDRFSAERTGGSVSTLTIQRTQQEDSAVYLCASSLAQAEWETQYFGPGTRLLVL.

This clonotype has at least ten counts. This chain connects TRBV7-2 to TRBJ1-3; no clear D gene. CDR1 is SGHTA and CDR2 is FQGNSA in the germline V gene. Trimming cost V 5 bases and J 2 bases, with 10 bases left between them. This CDR3 has 14 amino acids. In DNA form, the CDR3 reads TGTGCCAGCAGCGCCACCCGGACTGGAAACACCATATATTTT. It encodes CASSATRTGNTIYF.

This clonotype was observed at least ten times. The chain joins TRBV29-1 to TRBJ2-1, with 12 bases aligning to TRBD1. CDR3 length equals 14 residues. The V segment lost 3 bases and the J segment 9 bases; nucleotides outside the gene matches: 6. CDR1 and CDR2 from the germline V gene are SQVTM and ANQGSEA. For the CDR3, the DNA is TGCAGCGTTGAGGAGGGACAGGGGGCAGGTGAGCAGTTCTTC. Translated, it gives CSVEEGQGAGEQFF.

Many counts were recorded for this clonotype. The chain has TRBV7-6 and TRBJ2-2; 9 bases fit TRBD1. Germline V gene lookup returns CDR1 SGHVS and CDR2 FNYEAQ. Germline trimming cut 6 bases from V and 4 bases from J; bases unmatched to any gene: 6. CDR3 length: 15 residues. CDR3 residues: CASRAGQGSTGELFF. In DNA, the CDR3 is TGTGCCAGCAGGGCGGGACAGGGAAGCACCGGGGAGCTGTTTTTT.

This clonotype was seen ten or more times. The genes are TRBV29-1 and TRBJ1-1; D is unresolved. Germline V gene sequence: CDR1 SQVTM, CDR2 ANQGSEA. V shed 7 bases and J shed 0 bases, with 3 bases lying between them. CDR3 size: 10 residues. CDR3 loop: CSALNTEAFF. CDR3 nucleotides: TGCAGCGCCCTGAACACTGAAGCTTTCTTT.

This clonotype was seen at least ten times. The J gene is TRBJ1-2, the V gene TRBV7-9, with D unresolved. CDR3 length: 13 residues. From germline, CDR1 is SEHNR and CDR2 FQNEAQ (reference sequence). Trimming pared 4 bases from V and 7 bases from J, leaving 13 bases between. CDR3 bases: TGTGCCAGCAGCTCCCGTTCCACGGGTGGCTACACCTTC. This encodes CASSSRSTGGYTF.

This clonotype was found many times. The chain uses TRBV4-3 and TRBJ2-1, with TRBD2 matching over 7 bases. CDR1 is LGHNA, CDR2 YSLEER, per germline. The V and J ends lost 1 base and 3 bases, in that order; junction bases with no gene match: 6. The CDR3 consists of 16 residues. CDR3 coding DNA: TGCGCCAGCAGCCAAGTTTGGGAGGGGAACTACAATGAGCAGTTCTTC. Translating gives CASSQVWEGNYNEQFF.

This clonotype was seen at least ten times. This rearrangement joins TRBV12-3 or TRBV12-4 to TRBJ2-1; D gene uncertain. CDR3 length: 14 residues. V dropped 3 bases and J dropped 8 bases, with 14 bases sitting between them. The CDR3 nucleotides are TGTGCCAGCAGTTTGATCCTCTTGCGCGATGAGCAGTTCTTC. Protein sequence: CASSLILLRDEQFF.

This clonotype was found many times. This chain uses TRBV20-1 with TRBJ2-3, with unresolved D. Between the trimmed V and J ends, which lost 5 bases and 5 bases, there was a span of 11 bases. Germline-derived CDR1 and CDR2 are DFQATT and SNEGSKA (reference sequence). This CDR3 comprises 12 residues. CDR3 nucleotide sequence: TGCAGTGCTCCGACCGTCGGAGATACGCAGTATTTT. Protein: CSAPTVGDTQYF.

Turning to this clonotype: One base away lies a much larger clone, so this may be a sequencing read error. The J gene is TRBJ2-5, the V gene TRBV29-1, with a tentative D call TRBD1 (6 bases). This CDR3 is 12 amino acids long. Germline V gene lookup returns CDR1 SQVTM and CDR2 ANQGSEA. The CDR3 nucleotides are TGCAGCGTTGAGACAGGACAAGAGAACCAGTACTTC. Protein: CSVETGQENQYF.

At least ten counts were recorded for this clonotype. The chain carries TRBV29-1 and TRBJ2-1; either TRBD1 or TRBD2 may supply D (5 bases each). From germline, CDR1 is SQVTM and CDR2 ANQGSEA. CDR3 length: 15 residues. The V end lost 4 bases, the J end lost 5 bases, and 18 bases lay between the germline ends. The CDR3, as DNA: TGCAGCGTTGTGGGTCGGCAGGGAGAACACAATGAGCAGTTCTTC. Translation gives CSVVGRQGEHNEQFF.

This clonotype appeared many times. This chain links TRBV4-3 with TRBJ2-7; D gene unclear. Trimming removed 3 bases from V and 3 bases from J, with 15 bases in between. The germline V gene has CDR1 LGHNA and CDR2 YSLEER. The CDR3 runs 15 residues. The CDR3 is CASSQLLGPFYEQYF. CDR3 nucleotide sequence: TGCGCCAGCAGCCAGCTATTGGGTCCCTTCTACGAGCAGTACTTC.

This clonotype was picked up many times. V and J are TRBV6-2 or TRBV6-3 and TRBJ1-2; D is undetermined. Deletions cut 6 bases from V and 8 bases from J, with 16 bases between. The germline V gene encodes CDR1 MNHEY and CDR2 SVGEGT. This CDR3 region has 13 residues. The CDR3 is CASSRESSRGYTF. The CDR3 nucleotides are TGTGCCAGCAGCAGAGAAAGCAGCCGCGGCTACACCTTC.

This clonotype was recorded at least ten times. The chain joins TRBV29-1 to TRBJ2-7; tentative D call: TRBD1 (5 bases). Between the trimmed V and J ends, which lost 1 base and 2 bases, there was a span of 12 bases. The CDR3 is 14 amino acids. The V gene's germline CDR1 is SQVTM and CDR2 ANQGSEA. The CDR3 DNA reads TGCAGCGTTGAAGCAGAAGGGGTTCCCTACGAGCAGTACTTC. Residues: CSVEAEGVPYEQYF.

This clonotype was observed many times. The chain has TRBV5-1 and TRBJ2-7; 9 bases are a match to TRBD1. This CDR3 has 13 residues. V shed 4 bases and J 6 bases; nucleotides not matched to a gene: 5. Germline V CDR1 and CDR2: SGHRS, YFSETQ. The CDR3 is CASSRDRATEQYF. The CDR3 DNA reads TGCGCCAGCAGCCGGGACAGGGCTACCGAGCAGTACTTC.

This clonotype was counted a few times. V and J are TRBV20-1 and TRBJ1-1, with D maybe TRBD1 (6 bases). Looked up from germline, CDR1 is DFQATT and CDR2 is SNEGSKA (reference sequence). The CDR3 has 15 residues. The germline V and J ends were trimmed by 5 bases and 0 bases, with 16 bases remaining between them. The CDR3 sequence is CSARRWQGMNTEAFF. The CDR3 coding sequence is TGCAGTGCTCGCCGCTGGCAGGGGATGAACACTGAAGCTTTCTTT.

The sample holds many counts of this clonotype. The chain uses TRBV7-2 and TRBJ2-3; D gene unclear. The V end was cut by 3 bases, the J end by 1 base, with 8 bases between. The CDR3 covers 14 residues. Germline CDR1 is SGHTA and CDR2 is FQGNSA. The CDR3, as DNA: TGTGCCAGCAGCTTCGGCGGCCGCACAGATACGCAGTATTTT. This codes for CASSFGGRTDTQYF.